These 9 T cell receptor beta chains share one sample of origin, sequenced in a study of T-cell reconstitution after alpha-beta-depleted transplantation in children. Unique molecular identifiers were incorporated into the prepared TCRbeta library. Using its own MiXCR run on the PCR reads, TCRdb lists one record per CDR3 protein. The table records under 250,000 distinct CDR3 sequences, 20% to 30% of them present only once. The material sequenced was PBMCs, mostly from graft donor cells, taken 360 days after TCRalphabeta/CD19-depleted stem cell transplant. The receptors stem from a female patient aged 2 to 10 who had a stem cell transplant for congenital amegakaryocytic thrombocytopenia, so the T cells may come from the graft donor.

In this sample, this clonotype turned up many times. The gene calls are TRBV12-3 or TRBV12-4 and TRBJ1-1; D unresolved. V was clipped by 7 bases and J by 5 bases, with 14 bases between them. CDR3 size: 13 residues. CDR3 in amino acids: CASTVIGRTEAFF. The CDR3, as DNA: TGTGCCAGCACCGTTATCGGTAGGACTGAAGCTTTCTTT.

This clonotype appeared a few times. The V call is TRBV20-1, the J call TRBJ2-1; 14 bases are shared with TRBD2. J lost 4 bases, V lost 5 bases, and 4 bases had no gene match. Germline V lookup: CDR1 DFQATT, CDR2 SNEGSKA (reference sequence). The CDR3 covers 15 residues. The CDR3 loop reads CSAPGLAGVYNEQFF. CDR3 nucleotide sequence: TGCAGTGCTCCGGGACTAGCGGGAGTATACAATGAGCAGTTCTTC.

This clonotype was picked up a small number of times. The chain recombines TRBV12-3 or TRBV12-4 with TRBJ1-5; 11 bases line up with TRBD1. V gave up 6 bases and J gave up 2 bases; unmatched junction bases: 6. The CDR3 sequence is 16 residues long. CDR3 amino acids: CASSLGQGAGNQPQHF. In DNA form, the CDR3 reads TGTGCCAGCAGCCTTGGACAGGGGGCAGGCAATCAGCCCCAGCATTTT.

Only one count was recorded for this clonotype. The J gene is TRBJ1-5, the V gene TRBV28; 8 nucleotides line up with TRBD1. J lost 1 base, V lost 5 bases, and 7 bases had no gene match. There are 16 residues in the CDR3. Germline-derived CDR1 and CDR2 are MDHEN and SYDVKM. The CDR3 here is CASSHTRGLSNQPQHF. The DNA of the CDR3 is TGTGCCAGCAGTCACACCAGGGGGCTAAGCAATCAGCCCCAGCATTTT.

The sample holds a few counts of this clonotype. This chain connects TRBV7-8 to TRBJ2-3; D is uncertain. V was shortened by 3 bases and J by 0 bases, with 7 bases between the two germline ends. The germline gives CDR1 SGHVS, CDR2 FQNEAQ. This CDR3 spans 14 amino acids. The CDR3 region has the DNA TGTGCCAGCAGCTTCGGACCCAGCACAGATACGCAGTATTTT. Amino acids: CASSFGPSTDTQYF.

This clonotype was seen many times. The chain carries TRBV18 and TRBJ2-1; 9 bases match TRBD1. Germline lookup yields CDR1 KGHSH and CDR2 LQKENI. V shed 6 bases, J shed 5 bases, and the junction held 8 bases outside the gene matches. The CDR3 is 15 residues long. CDR3 amino acids: CASSPRTGVHNEQFF. DNA of the CDR3: TGTGCCAGCTCCCCCCGGACAGGGGTTCACAATGAGCAGTTCTTC.

The chain has TRBV20-1 and TRBJ2-3; 9 bases agree with TRBD2. There are 16 residues in the CDR3. In germline, CDR1 is DFQATT, CDR2 SNEGSKA (reference sequence). After removal of 6 bases from V and 7 bases from J, the junction contained 17 bases not matched to a gene. CDR3 nucleotides: TGCAGTGCGCGATTAGCGGGAGCCGTTACTCCAAATACGCAGTATTTT. This codes for CSARLAGAVTPNTQYF.

The table lists this clonotype with many counts. This sequence joins TRBV5-1 and TRBJ2-1; TRBD2 is a possible D gene (6 bases). V lost 4 bases and J 2 bases, leaving 10 bases between the germline ends. Germline V gives CDR1 SGHRS, CDR2 YFSETQ. The CDR3 is 14 residues long. Written as DNA, the CDR3 is TGCGCCAGCAGCGCACTAGCAGCCTACAATGAGCAGTTCTTC. This encodes CASSALAAYNEQFF. The variable domain in full, with the rest retrieved from reference TRBV5-1 and TRBJ2-1, is KAGVTQTPRYLIKTRGQQVTLSCSPISGHRSVSWYQQTPGQGLQFLFEYFSETQRNKGNFPGRFSGRQFSNSRSEMNVSTLELGDSALYLCASSALAAYNEQFFGPGTRLTVL.

This clonotype was picked up a small number of times. J is TRBJ2-2 and V is TRBV5-4; possibly TRBD1 for D (6 bases). The germline V gene has CDR1 SGHNT and CDR2 YYREEE (reference sequence). The CDR3 spans 15 residues. Between the trimmed V and J ends, which lost 5 bases and 5 bases, there was a span of 16 bases. CDR3 residues: CASSRDRSGTGELFF. In nucleotides, the CDR3 is TGTGCCAGCAGTCGAGACAGGAGTGGAACCGGGGAGCTGTTTTTT. Full variable domain (outside the CDR3, taken from reference TRBV5-4 and TRBJ2-2): ETGVTQSPTHLIKTRGQQVTLRCSSQSGHNTVSWYQQALGQGPQFIFQYYREEENGRGNFPPRFSGLQFPNYSSELNVNALELDDSALYLCASSRDRSGTGELFFGEGSRLTVL.